This is a list of T cell receptor beta chains from one sample in a study of T cell responses to AZD1222 COVID-19 vaccine. Here immunoSEQ multiplex PCR was the method, and the copy in TCRdb shows in-frame clones only, minus some. The sample has 200,000 or so clones, 75% to 90% seen once; the top ten hold about 6%. The sequencing used peripheral blood, collected on day 0 of AZD1222 vaccination. All receptors derive from an adult in good health. Each CDR3 is given with its conserved first and last residue. The D gene is left open where the match is weak. Some rows have no size entry. The others give once, few or many, or a class for an expanded clone.

j_gene: TRBJ2-7; d_gene: TRBD2; v_gene: TRBV10-3; abundance: -; CDR3nt: TGTGCCATCAGGGGAGGAGTAGCGGGAGATGGACTCTACGAGCAGTACTTC; CDR3aa: CAIRGGVAGDGLYEQYF
j_gene: TRBJ2-5; d_gene: -; v_gene: TRBV27; abundance: -; CDR3nt: TGTGCCAGCAGTAAGAGGGCTAGCGCCGGTGAGTACTTC; CDR3aa: CASSKRASAGEYF
j_gene: TRBJ2-3; d_gene: TRBD2; v_gene: TRBV5-4; abundance: -; CDR3nt: TGTGCCAGCAGCCGACCCGGACTAGCGGATAGCACAGATACGCAGTATTTT; CDR3aa: CASSRPGLADSTDTQYF
j_gene: TRBJ2-2; d_gene: -; v_gene: TRBV7-9; abundance: -; CDR3nt: TGTGCCAGCAGCTTAGAGGGCACCGGGGAGCTGTTTTTT; CDR3aa: CASSLEGTGELFF
j_gene: TRBJ1-3; d_gene: -; v_gene: TRBV30; abundance: -; CDR3nt: TGTGCCTGGAGTGTGGTGGGAAACACCATATATTTT; CDR3aa: CAWSVVGNTIYF
j_gene: TRBJ2-7; d_gene: -; v_gene: TRBV5-5; abundance: -; CDR3nt: TGTGCCAGCAGCTTTCTCGAACAATTCTACGAGCAGTACTTC; CDR3aa: CASSFLEQFYEQYF
j_gene: TRBJ1-6; d_gene: -; v_gene: TRBV6-6; abundance: -; CDR3nt: TGTGCCAGCAGTGCCCCAAATTCACCCCTCCACTTT; CDR3aa: CASSAPNSPLHF
j_gene: TRBJ1-5; d_gene: -; v_gene: TRBV6-1; abundance: -; CDR3nt: TGTGCCAGCAGTGAGGGGCAGCCCCAGCATTTT; CDR3aa: CASSEGQPQHF
j_gene: TRBJ1-4; d_gene: -; v_gene: TRBV5-8; abundance: -; CDR3nt: TGTGCCAGCAGACCCAGGACAGCAACTAATGAAAAACTGTTTTTT; CDR3aa: CASRPRTATNEKLFF
j_gene: TRBJ1-1; d_gene: -; v_gene: TRBV5-1; abundance: -; CDR3nt: TGCGCCAGCAGCTTGCCGGGAGGGATCAACACTGAAGCTTTCTTT; CDR3aa: CASSLPGGINTEAFF
j_gene: TRBJ2-1; d_gene: -; v_gene: TRBV19; abundance: -; CDR3nt: TGTGCCAGTAGTATCGGACAGCGGAGCTCCTACAATGAGCAGTTCTTC; CDR3aa: CASSIGQRSSYNEQFF
j_gene: TRBJ1-2; d_gene: -; v_gene: TRBV9; abundance: many; CDR3nt: TGTGCCAGCAGCGTGCAGGGAGGGAATGGCTACACCTTC; CDR3aa: CASSVQGGNGYTF
j_gene: TRBJ1-6; d_gene: -; v_gene: TRBV5-5; abundance: -; CDR3nt: TGTGCCAGCGCTCCTGTAGAGGTTGGTAATTCACCCCTCCACTTT; CDR3aa: CASAPVEVGNSPLHF
j_gene: TRBJ1-4; d_gene: TRBD1; v_gene: TRBV28; abundance: -; CDR3nt: TGTGCCAGCAGTTCGACAGGGGGCGGGGATGAAAAACTGTTTTTT; CDR3aa: CASSSTGGGDEKLFF
j_gene: TRBJ2-7; d_gene: -; v_gene: TRBV28; abundance: -; CDR3nt: TGTGCCAGCAGTTTAGTACAGGTCGAGCAGTACTTC; CDR3aa: CASSLVQVEQYF
j_gene: TRBJ2-3; d_gene: TRBD1; v_gene: TRBV6-1; abundance: -; CDR3nt: TGTGCCAGCAGTGAAGTCAGGGGGTTCACAGATACGCAGTATTTT; CDR3aa: CASSEVRGFTDTQYF